Sequencing of this T cell receptor (beta chain) was carried out in a study of cytomegalovirus exposure and HLA in healthy donors. PCR was performed using 60 Vbeta and 13 Jbeta primers. Measured with immunoSEQ multiplex PCR; TCRdb has only the in-frame clones, and not every one. The top ten clones hold more than 0.45% of a sample with 200,000 to 250,000 clones, almost 85% of them seen once. V was pared by 5 bases and J by 2 bases, with 11 bases of the junction left unmatched. The CDR3 loop spans 16 amino acids. In germline, CDR1 is LNHDA, CDR2 SQIVND (reference sequence). The sample comprised PBMCs. This TCR was sampled from a woman aged 40 to 55 in good health and CMV-seronegative. The J gene is TRBJ1-2, the V gene TRBV19; 7 nucleotides match TRBD1. The CDR3 spells CASSPMGQTLNYGYTF. CDR3 in DNA: TGTGCCAGTAGTCCCATGGGACAGACATTAAACTATGGCTACACCTTC.